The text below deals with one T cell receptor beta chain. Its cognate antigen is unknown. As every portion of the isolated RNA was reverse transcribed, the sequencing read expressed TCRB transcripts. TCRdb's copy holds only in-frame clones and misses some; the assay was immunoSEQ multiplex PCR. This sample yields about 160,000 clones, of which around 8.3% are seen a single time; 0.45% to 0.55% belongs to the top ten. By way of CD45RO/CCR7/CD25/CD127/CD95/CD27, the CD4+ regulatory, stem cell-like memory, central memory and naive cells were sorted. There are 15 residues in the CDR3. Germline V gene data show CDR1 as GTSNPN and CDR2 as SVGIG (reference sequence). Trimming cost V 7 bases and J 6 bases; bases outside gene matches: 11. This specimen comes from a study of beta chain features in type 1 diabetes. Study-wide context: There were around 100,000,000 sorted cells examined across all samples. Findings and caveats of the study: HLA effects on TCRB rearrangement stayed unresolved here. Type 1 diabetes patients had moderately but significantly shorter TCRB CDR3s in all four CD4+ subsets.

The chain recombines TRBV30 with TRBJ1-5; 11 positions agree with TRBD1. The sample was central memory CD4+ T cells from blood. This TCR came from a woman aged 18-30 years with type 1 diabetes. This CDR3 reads CAFTAPGQGVQPQHF. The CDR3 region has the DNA TGTGCCTTTACCGCCCCGGGACAGGGGGTTCAGCCCCAGCATTTT. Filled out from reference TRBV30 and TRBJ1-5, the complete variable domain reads SQTIHQWPATLVQPVGSPLSLECTVEGTSNPNLYWYRQAAGRGLQLLFYSVGIGQISSEVPQNLSASRPQDRQFILSSKKLLLSDSGFYLCAFTAPGQGVQPQHFGDGTRLSIL.